This is a list of T cell receptor beta chains from one sample in a study of CD8+ T cells in alopecia areata. The protocol was immunoSEQ multiplex PCR, while the TCRdb copy is restricted to in-frame clones and leaves out a portion. The profile shows roughly 200,000 clones, around two fifths of them singletons. Specimen: CD4+ T cells sorted from blood, collected at approximately week 34, from a patient treated with tofacitinib. The receptors derive from a human donor with alopecia areata. Both conserved end residues are part of each CDR3. The order of the fields is V gene, D gene, J gene, CDR3 length, clone size, CDR3 protein, CDR3 DNA. D genes are given only for firm matches. Rows may omit the clone size; those that give it use once, few, many or a size class.

v_gene: TRBV4-1
d_gene: .
j_gene: TRBJ1-6
len: 15
abundance: .
CDR3aa: CASSQPWTVGIALHF
CDR3nt: TGCGCCAGCAGCCAACCCTGGACAGTCGGTATCGCCCTCCACTTT

v_gene: TRBV5-1
d_gene: TRBD1
j_gene: TRBJ2-1
len: 15
abundance: .
CDR3aa: CASSVQGDSYNEQFF
CDR3nt: TGCGCCAGCAGCGTACAGGGGGATTCCTACAATGAGCAGTTCTTC

v_gene: TRBV25-1
d_gene: .
j_gene: TRBJ2-7
len: 12
abundance: .
CDR3aa: CASKGERYEQYF
CDR3nt: TGTGCCAGCAAAGGGGAGAGGTACGAGCAGTACTTC

v_gene: TRBV5-1
d_gene: TRBD1
j_gene: TRBJ1-1
len: 15
abundance: .
CDR3aa: CASSLATGEAAEAFF
CDR3nt: TGCGCCAGCAGCTTGGCCACAGGGGAGGCCGCTGAAGCTTTCTTT

v_gene: TRBV25-1
d_gene: .
j_gene: TRBJ2-4
len: 11
abundance: .
CDR3aa: CASSEYSALHF
CDR3nt: TGTGCCAGCAGTGAATATAGCGCGTTGCACTTC

v_gene: TRBV14
d_gene: .
j_gene: TRBJ2-3
len: 15
abundance: few
CDR3aa: CASSLGLGAADTQYF
CDR3nt: TGTGCCAGCAGCCTAGGCCTTGGAGCGGCAGATACGCAGTATTTT

v_gene: TRBV5-1
d_gene: .
j_gene: TRBJ2-4
len: 11
abundance: few
CDR3aa: CASSLGPIQYF
CDR3nt: TGCGCCAGCAGCTTGGGCCCCATTCAGTACTTC

v_gene: TRBV29-1
d_gene: TRBD1
j_gene: TRBJ1-1
len: 14
abundance: few
CDR3aa: CSAGTGGRNTEAFF
CDR3nt: TGCAGCGCCGGGACAGGCGGGAGGAACACTGAAGCTTTCTTT

v_gene: TRBV9
d_gene: .
j_gene: TRBJ1-6
len: 15
abundance: .
CDR3aa: CASSASGQTYSPLHF
CDR3nt: TGTGCCAGCAGCGCATCTGGACAGACCTATTCACCCCTCCACTTT

v_gene: TRBV15
d_gene: .
j_gene: TRBJ2-1
len: 12
abundance: .
CDR3aa: CATSRARNEQFF
CDR3nt: TGTGCCACCAGCAGAGCCAGGAATGAGCAGTTCTTC

v_gene: TRBV20-1
d_gene: .
j_gene: TRBJ2-7
len: 11
abundance: .
CDR3aa: CSARPLLEQYF
CDR3nt: TGCAGTGCCCGACCCCTCCTCGAGCAGTACTTC

v_gene: TRBV4-1
d_gene: .
j_gene: TRBJ1-2
len: 12
abundance: .
CDR3aa: CASSQGFYGYTF
CDR3nt: TGCGCCAGCAGCCAAGGGTTTTATGGCTACACCTTC

v_gene: TRBV29-1
d_gene: .
j_gene: TRBJ2-7
len: 13
abundance: .
CDR3aa: CSVVAPQSGGQYF
CDR3nt: TGCAGCGTTGTAGCCCCGCAATCTGGGGGGCAGTACTTC

v_gene: TRBV4-2
d_gene: .
j_gene: TRBJ2-1
len: 12
abundance: .
CDR3aa: CASSPQGNEQFF
CDR3nt: TGTGCCAGCAGCCCACAGGGCAATGAGCAGTTCTTC

v_gene: TRBV2
d_gene: .
j_gene: TRBJ2-7
len: 11
abundance: few
CDR3aa: CASSGPAEQYF
CDR3nt: TGTGCCAGCAGTGGCCCCGCCGAGCAGTACTTC

v_gene: TRBV6-1
d_gene: TRBD1
j_gene: TRBJ2-7
len: 16
abundance: few
CDR3aa: CASSDPRTGASYEQYF
CDR3nt: TGTGCCAGCAGTGACCCCCGGACAGGGGCCTCCTACGAGCAGTACTTC

v_gene: TRBV4-1
d_gene: TRBD2
j_gene: TRBJ2-1
len: 16
abundance: .
CDR3aa: CASSRPSGRAGNEQFF
CDR3nt: TGCGCCAGCAGCCGCCCTAGCGGGAGGGCCGGGAATGAGCAGTTCTTC

v_gene: TRBV30
d_gene: .
j_gene: TRBJ1-1
len: 12
abundance: few
CDR3aa: CAWGVLNTEAFF
CDR3nt: TGTGCCTGGGGGGTTTTGAACACTGAAGCTTTCTTT

v_gene: TRBV7-3
d_gene: .
j_gene: TRBJ2-1
len: 15
abundance: few
CDR3aa: CASSPRGGTNNEQFF
CDR3nt: TGTGCCAGCAGCCCTAGAGGGGGGACCAACAATGAGCAGTTCTTC

v_gene: TRBV10-3
d_gene: TRBD1
j_gene: TRBJ1-1
len: 15
abundance: few
CDR3aa: CAISDPTGENTEAFF
CDR3nt: TGTGCCATCAGTGACCCCACAGGGGAGAACACTGAAGCTTTCTTT

v_gene: TRBV7-9
d_gene: .
j_gene: TRBJ1-2
len: 12
abundance: many
CDR3aa: CASSLNRDGYTF
CDR3nt: TGTGCCAGCAGCTTAAACAGGGATGGCTACACCTTC

v_gene: TRBV14
d_gene: .
j_gene: TRBJ1-1
len: 16
abundance: .
CDR3aa: CASSQLSLRDDTEAFF
CDR3nt: TGTGCCAGCAGCCAATTGTCGTTAAGGGACGACACTGAAGCTTTCTTT

v_gene: TRBV5-1
d_gene: .
j_gene: TRBJ1-1
len: 14
abundance: .
CDR3aa: CASSPWSGNTEAFF
CDR3nt: TGCGCCAGCAGCCCCTGGTCAGGGAACACTGAAGCTTTCTTT